This T cell receptor (beta chain) was recovered during a study of blood T cell repertoires in COVID-19. Study as a whole: Acute-phase and convalescent COVID-19 samples originated in the United States, Italy and Spain. T cells, B-cell-depleted T cells, or PBMCs supplied cDNA or gDNA.

The CDR3 has 15 amino acids. Germline CDR1 KGHSH, CDR2 LQKENI. With 6 bases clipped from V and 1 base from J, the junction kept 9 bases outside the gene matches. Per the original methods: Reference gene primer amplification gave nucleated cell count estimates. TCRdb's copy holds only in-frame clones and misses some; the assay was immunoSEQ multiplex PCR. The V and J calls and clone size come from that table; D and trimming were worked out from the DNA. The table lists 120,000 to 150,000 clones, 85% to 90% of them singletons. The sequencing input was peripheral blood. The receptor's source is a woman aged 40 to 55 with acute or convalescent COVID-19. V is TRBV18 and J is TRBJ2-7, with 7 bases fitting TRBD1. The CDR3 DNA reads TGTGCCAGCTCCCCCCCCGGGACAGCTTCCTACGAGCAGTACTTC. This codes for CASSPPGTASYEQYF.